One sample yielded the 2 T cell receptor beta chains listed below, sequenced in a study of tumour-infiltrating T cells in Burkitt lymphoma (dated by TCRdb to 2020 to 2021). The library relied on the immunoSEQ multiplex PCR assay. This is the immuneACCESS table as TCRdb keeps it, with only in-frame sequences that have V and J called. A part of the clones is gone; compared with another copy, unresolved V genes explain less than half, and the rest is unexplained. The sample table shows more than 1,500 clones, and about 18% are seen once. The ten largest clones add up to approximately 12% of the sample. Sequencing was performed on tumor tissue. The receptors were gathered from a human donor with Burkitt lymphoma.

This chain uses TRBV28 with TRBJ1-5; a possible D gene is TRBD1 (6 bases). Per the germline V gene, CDR1 is MDHEN and CDR2 is SYDVKM. The CDR3 is 15 amino acids. The ends were cut back, 5 bases at V and 6 bases at J, with 17 bases in the middle. CDR3 sequence (DNA): TGTGCCAGCAGTCCCCAGGGGCGATTGAGTCAGCCCCAGCATTTT. This gives the protein CASSPQGRLSQPQHF.

This clone was observed a handful of times. V is TRBV12-5 and J is TRBJ2-1, with TRBD2 identical over 12 bases. V was clipped by 3 bases and J by 6 bases; unmatched bases: 9. The V gene's germline CDR1 is LGHNT and CDR2 FRNRAP. The CDR3 sequence is 17 residues long. CDR3 sequence (DNA): TGTGCTAGTGGTTTACCTAGCGGGAGGGCACCGGGCAATGAGCAGTTCTTC. It translates to CASGLPSGRAPGNEQFF. Full variable domain (missing parts from reference TRBV12-5 and TRBJ2-1): DARVTQTPRHKVTEMGQEVTMRCQPILGHNTVFWYRQTMMQGLELLAYFRNRAPLDDSGMPKDRFSAEMPDATLATLKIQPSEPRDSAVYFCASGLPSGRAPGNEQFFGPGTRLTVL.